This T cell receptor beta chain was recorded in a study of blood T cell repertoires in COVID-19. At the level of the study: Acute-phase and convalescent COVID-19 samples originated in the United States, Italy and Spain. Sample material is recorded as cDNA or gDNA derived from T cells, B-cell-depleted T cells, or PBMCs.

Original processing notes: Counts of nucleated cells, estimated from reference gene primer amplification, were obtained. Repertoires were generated with immunoSEQ multiplex PCR, while TCRdb's copy carries only in-frame clones and drops some. The DNA was the basis for D and trimming; V, J and clone size are from that table. Seen here are about 120,000 clones, over 60% observed once, and the top ten hold around 16%. The CDR3 is 15 residues long. Sequencing used peripheral blood. This sequence joins TRBV21-1 and TRBJ2-7; the D call in the table, TRBD1, was not verified against the DNA. TRBV21-1 has pseudogene status. The receptor comes from a woman of 80 years or more with active or convalescent COVID-19. CDR3 region: CASSAGTGPSYEQYF. The CDR3 nucleotides are TGTGCCAGCAGCGCCGGGACAGGGCCATCCTACGAGCAGTACTTC.